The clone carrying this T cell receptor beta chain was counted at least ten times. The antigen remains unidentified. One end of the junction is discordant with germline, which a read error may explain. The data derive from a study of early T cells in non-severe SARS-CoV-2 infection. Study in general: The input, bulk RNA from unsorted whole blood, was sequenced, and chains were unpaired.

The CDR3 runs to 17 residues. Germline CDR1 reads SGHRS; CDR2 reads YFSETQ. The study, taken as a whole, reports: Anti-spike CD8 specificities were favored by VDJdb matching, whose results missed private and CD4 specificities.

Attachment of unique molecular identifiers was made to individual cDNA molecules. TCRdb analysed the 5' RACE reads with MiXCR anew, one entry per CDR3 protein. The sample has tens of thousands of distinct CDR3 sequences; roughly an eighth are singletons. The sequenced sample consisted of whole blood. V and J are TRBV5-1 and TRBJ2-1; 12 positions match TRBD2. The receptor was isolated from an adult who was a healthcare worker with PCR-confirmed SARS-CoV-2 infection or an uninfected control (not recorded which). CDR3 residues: CASSWTSGVSSYNERFF. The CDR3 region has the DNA TGCGCCAGCAGCTGGACTAGCGGGGTTAGCTCCTACAATGAGCGGTTCTTC.